This TCR beta chain was observed in a study of liver allograft versus peripheral blood T cells. Across the study: Liver transplant recipients had T cell receptor repertoires compared between transplanted liver and peripheral blood.

Study-level findings and limits: Peripheral blood reportedly held T cell receptor repertoires that differed from those inside liver allografts.

TCRdb re-analysed the reads in MiXCR, keeping a single row per CDR3 protein. Of 4,000 to 6,500 distinct CDR3 sequences in the sample, over 15% were seen once. There are a few counts of this clonotype. Antigen unknown. A much larger clone lies a single base off, so this may be a read error. Germline CDR1 MNHEY, CDR2 SVGEGT. The CDR3 has 17 amino acids. Trimming shortened V by 0 bases and J by 6 bases, and 18 bases separated the two germline ends. The chain uses TRBV6-2 or TRBV6-3 and TRBJ2-1; the D is unclear. This clonotype originated in a human patient who had a liver transplant. Some T cells may have originated in the graft donor. DNA for the CDR3: TGTGCCAGCAGTTACTCGTTCTCCTCTGAGTGGGTCAATGAGCAGTTCTTC. The encoded protein is CASSYSFSSEWVNEQFF.